The 23 T cell receptor beta chains presented below share a single source sample, sequenced in a study of blood T cell repertoires in COVID-19. TCRdb's table, derived via immunoSEQ multiplex PCR, lists solely in-frame clones and lacks some. The repertoire includes 150,000 to 200,000 clones, 80% to 85% of them detected once, and about 2.6% sits in the top ten. Material for sequencing was peripheral blood. The source is a human donor with acute or convalescent COVID-19. The donor label of this sample is uncertain.

This clone showed up just once. The V and J genes are TRBV7-7 and TRBJ2-7; D not resolved. The V gene's germline CDR1 is SSHAT and CDR2 FNYEAQ (reference sequence). The CDR3 runs 14 residues. V was trimmed by 3 bases and J by 1 base, leaving 10 bases between them. The CDR3 reads CASSFVKQSYEQYF. CDR3 sequence (DNA): TGTGCCAGCAGCTTCGTGAAACAATCCTACGAGCAGTACTTC.

The gene calls are TRBV6-5 and TRBJ1-2; 9 bases map to TRBD1. Germline loops: CDR1 MNHEY, CDR2 SVGAGI. The CDR3 is 14 residues long. With V trimmed by 2 bases and J by 7 bases, 5 bases remained unmatched. CDR3 amino acids: CASSYDGTGRGYTF. The CDR3, as DNA: TGTGCCAGCAGTTACGACGGGACAGGGCGTGGCTACACCTTC.

This clone was seen only once. The V and J genes are TRBV5-1 and TRBJ1-5; 8 nucleotides line up with TRBD1. The CDR3 extends over 15 amino acids. The ends lost 1 base at V and 4 bases at J; junction bases unmatched: 4. Looked up from germline, CDR1 is SGHRS and CDR2 is YFSETQ. The CDR3 is CASSLSGGKNQPQHF. CDR3 bases: TGCGCCAGCAGCTTGTCAGGGGGCAAAAATCAGCCCCAGCATTTT.

The V gene is TRBV19, the J gene TRBJ1-5; D might be TRBD1 (6 bases). V lost 5 bases, J lost 5 bases, and 10 bases lay in between. The CDR3 covers 13 residues. Per germline, CDR1 LNHDA and CDR2 SQIVND (reference sequence). This chain's CDR3 is CASSVTGYQPQHF. Here the CDR3 DNA reads TGTGCCAGTAGTGTAACAGGGTATCAGCCCCAGCATTTT.

This clone has only a few counts. The V gene is TRBV19, the J gene TRBJ2-5, with TRBD1 matching 8 bases. Trimming cost V 7 bases and J 2 bases; bases outside gene matches: 3. Germline V lookup: CDR1 LNHDA, CDR2 SQIVND (reference sequence). The CDR3 is 13 residues long. The CDR3: CASTRTGQETQYF. CDR3 nucleotide sequence: TGTGCCAGTACTCGGACAGGGCAAGAGACCCAGTACTTC.

This chain joins TRBV5-4 and TRBJ1-6, with 7 bases lining up with TRBD1. The CDR3 consists of 17 residues. Germline values: CDR1 SGHNT, CDR2 YYREEE (reference sequence). V trimming: 4 bases; J trimming: 3 bases; junction bases outside the gene matches: 10. Written as DNA, the CDR3 is TGTGCCAGCAGCCCCGGCGGGGCAGGGGGCTATAATTCACCCCTCCACTTT. Amino acid sequence: CASSPGGAGGYNSPLHF. Drawing the rest from reference TRBV5-4 and TRBJ1-6, the complete variable domain is ETGVTQSPTHLIKTRGQQVTLRCSSQSGHNTVSWYQQALGQGPQFIFQYYREEENGRGNFPPRFSGLQFPNYSSELNVNALELDDSALYLCASSPGGAGGYNSPLHFGNGTRLTVT.

This clone was counted a few times. The V gene is TRBV2, the J gene TRBJ1-4; possible D gene TRBD1, 6 bases. The CDR3 length is 15 residues. Per germline, CDR1 SNHLY and CDR2 FYNNEI. V was shortened by 4 bases and J by 6 bases, with 15 bases between the two germline ends. In nucleotides, the CDR3 is TGTGCCAGCAGTGCCCGACAGGTCGGCTATGAAAAACTGTTTTTT. It codes for CASSARQVGYEKLFF. The variable domain in full, completed from reference TRBV2 and TRBJ1-4, reads EPEVTQTPSHQVTQMGQEVILRCVPISNHLYFYWYRQILGQKVEFLVSFYNNEISEKSEIFDDQFSVERPDGSNFTLKIRSTKLEDSAMYFCASSARQVGYEKLFFGSGTQLSVL.

The V gene is TRBV7-2, the J gene TRBJ2-5; 7 bases are a match to TRBD2. The ends lost 1 base at V and 7 bases at J; junction bases unmatched: 6. From germline, CDR1 is SGHTA and CDR2 FQGNSA. This CDR3 spans 14 amino acids. As DNA, the CDR3 is TGTGCCAGCAGCTTAGAGGGAGGGCCAAGGACCCAGTACTTC. This codes for CASSLEGGPRTQYF.

The table lists this clone with a few counts. The chain is built from TRBV6-5 and TRBJ2-5, with D unresolved. CDR1 MNHEY and CDR2 SVGAGI come from the germline V gene. This CDR3 region has 14 residues. Trimming stripped 5 bases from V and 3 bases from J, with 13 bases between. The DNA of the CDR3 is TGTGCCAGCAGTCGCTCGGCGGAGAAAGAGACCCAGTACTTC. Its translation is CASSRSAEKETQYF.

DNA for the CDR3: TGCGCCAGCAGCTTTAGCCGAGGGACTAGCGGGGCTCTCGCCTACGAGCAGTACTTC. Encoded protein: CASSFSRGTSGALAYEQYF. This rearrangement joins TRBV5-1 to TRBJ2-7; 13 bases are a match to TRBD2. The CDR3 is made up of 19 amino acids. Germline V lookup: CDR1 SGHRS, CDR2 YFSETQ. V lost 2 bases to trimming and J lost 2 bases; unmatched junction nucleotides: 13.

The J gene is TRBJ2-1, the V gene TRBV7-9; TRBD1 aligns across 11 bases. Germline CDR1 is SEHNR and CDR2 is FQNEAQ (reference sequence). J lost 7 bases, V lost 5 bases, and 4 bases had no gene match. The CDR3 runs to 14 residues. This CDR3 is CASSAWDRGNEQFF. The CDR3 DNA reads TGTGCCAGCAGCGCCTGGGACAGGGGGAATGAGCAGTTCTTC.

V is TRBV18 and J is TRBJ2-3; the D is unclear. Germline V gives CDR1 KGHSH, CDR2 LQKENI. The CDR3 runs to 15 residues. V was cut by 3 bases and J by 1 base, with 11 bases left in between. CDR3 amino acids: CASSPGRPGTDTQYF. CDR3 coding DNA: TGTGCCAGCTCACCGGGCAGGCCTGGCACAGATACGCAGTATTTT.

This clone was picked up one time. V usage is TRBV7-9 and J usage is TRBJ2-3, with 7 bases identical to TRBD2. This CDR3 region has 16 residues. V lost 4 bases to trimming and J lost 2 bases; unmatched junction nucleotides: 9. Germline CDR1 is SEHNR and CDR2 is FQNEAQ (reference sequence). CDR3 sequence (DNA): TGTGCCAGCAGCTCCCGACTAGCAACAAACACAGATACGCAGTATTTT. Amino acids: CASSSRLATNTDTQYF.

This chain connects TRBV5-5 to TRBJ1-4; 10 positions agree with TRBD1. Germline trimming cut 7 bases from V and 8 bases from J; bases unmatched to any gene: 5. The CDR3 consists of 13 residues. Germline CDR1 SGHKS, CDR2 YYEKEE (reference sequence). The CDR3 coding sequence is TGTGCCAGCGACAGGGGGCAGGGGGAAAAACTGTTTTTT. This codes for CASDRGQGEKLFF.

This chain links TRBV7-8 with TRBJ2-2, with TRBD1 matching over 7 bases. The germline V gene has CDR1 SGHVS and CDR2 FQNEAQ. Trimming at V came to 5 bases and at J to 1 base, leaving 7 bases not matched to a gene. This CDR3 has 16 residues. DNA for the CDR3: TGTGCCAGCAGCCCCTCCGGGACAGTGAACACCGGGGAGCTGTTTTTT. It encodes CASSPSGTVNTGELFF.

V and J are TRBV5-1 and TRBJ2-1; TRBD1 matches at 10 bases. The V and J ends lost 5 bases and 0 bases, in that order; junction bases with no gene match: 14. Germline loops: CDR1 SGHRS, CDR2 YFSETQ. There are 19 residues in the CDR3. CDR3 nucleotides: TGCGCCAGCAGTTCCGGGACAGGGGCACTTTCAGTCTCCTACAATGAGCAGTTCTTC. Amino acids: CASSSGTGALSVSYNEQFF.

V usage is TRBV3-1 (or the pseudogene TRBV3-2) and J usage is TRBJ2-3; 10 nucleotides agree with TRBD2. CDR1 LGHDT and CDR2 YNNKEL come from the germline V gene (reference sequence). Trimming at V came to 3 bases and at J to 2 bases, leaving 14 bases not matched to a gene. CDR3 length equals 19 residues. The CDR3 here is CASSQSQRGGPGSTDTQYF. The CDR3 DNA is TGTGCCAGCAGCCAGAGCCAGCGGGGGGGCCCCGGGTCCACAGATACGCAGTATTTT.

The gene calls are TRBV6-5 and TRBJ1-4, with TRBD1 matching 8 bases. CDR1 and CDR2 (germline): MNHEY, SVGAGI. V lost 6 bases, J lost 8 bases, and 5 bases stayed unmatched. The CDR3 spans 13 residues. The CDR3 loop reads CASRQGGYEKLFF. CDR3 nucleotides: TGTGCCAGCAGACAGGGGGGATACGAAAAACTGTTTTTT.

On this clone: The junction and the germline gene differ at one end; a read error may be behind it. The rearrangement joins TRBV9 to TRBJ2-7, with 12 bases that match TRBD2. Per germline, CDR1 SGDLS and CDR2 YYNGEE. The CDR3 runs to 13 residues. The CDR3 DNA sequence: TGTGCCAGCAGCGTGGACACTAGCGGGAGGCTGCTATTC. Translation gives CASSVDTSGRLLF.

The chain employs TRBV28 and TRBJ1-5, with 7 positions matching TRBD1. J gave up 4 bases and V 8 bases, and 11 bases lay outside the gene matches. Per the germline V gene, CDR1 is MDHEN and CDR2 is SYDVKM. The length of the CDR3 is 15 residues. The CDR3 DNA follows: TGTGCCAGCGGGGAAGGACAGGTCGGTAATCAGCCCCAGCATTTT. Translating it yields CASGEGQVGNQPQHF.

The chain employs TRBV18 and TRBJ1-2; D is perhaps TRBD1 (6 bases). V was cut by 2 bases and J by 8 bases, with 15 bases left in between. CDR1 is KGHSH, CDR2 LQKENI, per germline. The CDR3 sequence is 14 residues long. The CDR3 protein is CASSPSAGDRGYTF. As DNA, the CDR3 is TGTGCCAGCTCACCATCGGCAGGGGATAGGGGCTACACCTTC.

The chain uses TRBV7-3 and TRBJ1-2; 8 bases agree with TRBD1. CDR1 and CDR2 from the germline V gene are SGHTA and FQGTGA. This CDR3 is 13 amino acids long. Losses at the gene ends were 5 bases for V and 7 bases for J; bases not matched to a gene: 6. The chain's CDR3 is CASSTTGGGGYTF. The DNA for the CDR3 is TGTGCCAGCAGCACAACAGGGGGAGGTGGCTACACCTTC.

Comment on this clone: The germline gene is not matched at one end of the junction; a read error may be the cause. The chain employs TRBV12-3 or TRBV12-4 and TRBJ1-2; D remains unclear. The CDR3 spans 13 residues. The CDR3 DNA follows: TGTGCCGGCAGTTTAGACCGGGTTGGTGGCTACACCTTC. This encodes CAGSLDRVGGYTF.